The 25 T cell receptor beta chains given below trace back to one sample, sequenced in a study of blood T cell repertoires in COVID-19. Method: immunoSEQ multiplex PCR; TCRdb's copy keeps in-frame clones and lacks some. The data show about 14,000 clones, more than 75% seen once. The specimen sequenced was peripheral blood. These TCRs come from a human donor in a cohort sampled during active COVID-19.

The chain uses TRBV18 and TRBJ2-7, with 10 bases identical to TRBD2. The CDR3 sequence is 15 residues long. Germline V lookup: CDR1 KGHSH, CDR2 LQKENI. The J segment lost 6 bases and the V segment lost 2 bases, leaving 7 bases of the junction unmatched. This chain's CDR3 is CASSPEAGGRIEQYF. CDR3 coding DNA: TGTGCCAGCTCACCAGAAGCGGGAGGGCGTATCGAGCAGTACTTC.

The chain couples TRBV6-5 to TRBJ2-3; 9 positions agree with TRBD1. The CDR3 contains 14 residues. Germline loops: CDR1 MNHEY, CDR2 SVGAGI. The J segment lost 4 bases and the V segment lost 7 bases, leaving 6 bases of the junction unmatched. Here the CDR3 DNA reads TGTGCCAGCACCGGGACAGGGACGGCAGATACGCAGTATTTT. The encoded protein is CASTGTGTADTQYF.

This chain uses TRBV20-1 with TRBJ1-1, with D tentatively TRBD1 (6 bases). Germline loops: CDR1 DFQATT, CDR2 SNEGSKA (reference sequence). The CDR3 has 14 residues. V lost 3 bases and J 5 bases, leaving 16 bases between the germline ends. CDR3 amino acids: CSASGTPSGTEAFF. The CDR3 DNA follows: TGCAGTGCTAGTGGGACACCGTCAGGGACTGAAGCTTTCTTT.

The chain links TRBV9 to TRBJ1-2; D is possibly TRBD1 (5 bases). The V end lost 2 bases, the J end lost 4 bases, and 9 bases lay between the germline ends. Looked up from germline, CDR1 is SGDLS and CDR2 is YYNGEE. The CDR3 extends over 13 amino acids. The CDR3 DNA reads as TGTGCCAGCAGCGTGGGGCAGCTCTATGGCTACACCTTC. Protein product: CASSVGQLYGYTF. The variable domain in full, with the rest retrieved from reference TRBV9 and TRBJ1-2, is DSGVTQTPKHLITATGQRVTLRCSPRSGDLSVYWYQQSLDQGLQFLIQYYNGEERAKGNILERFSAQQFPDLHSELNLSSLELGDSALYFCASSVGQLYGYTFGSGTRLTVV.

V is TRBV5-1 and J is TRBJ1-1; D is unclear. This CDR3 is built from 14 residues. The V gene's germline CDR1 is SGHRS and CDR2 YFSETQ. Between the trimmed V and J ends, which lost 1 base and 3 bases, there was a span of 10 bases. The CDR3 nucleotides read TGCGCCAGCAGCTTGTTCTCCGGGGACACTGAAGCTTTCTTT. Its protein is CASSLFSGDTEAFF.

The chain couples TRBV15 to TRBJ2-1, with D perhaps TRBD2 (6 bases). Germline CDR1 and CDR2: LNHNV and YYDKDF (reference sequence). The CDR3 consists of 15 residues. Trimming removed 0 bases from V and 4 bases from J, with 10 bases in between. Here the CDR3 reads CATSRETSNYNEQFF. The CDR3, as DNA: TGTGCCACCAGCAGAGAGACTAGTAATTACAATGAGCAGTTCTTC.

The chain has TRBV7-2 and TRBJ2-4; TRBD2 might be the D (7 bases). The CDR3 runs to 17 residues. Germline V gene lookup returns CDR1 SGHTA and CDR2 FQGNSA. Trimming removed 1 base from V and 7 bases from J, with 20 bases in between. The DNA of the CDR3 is TGTGCCAGCAGCTTAGTGGGGGGGCCGGCCAATGGGAACATTCAGTACTTC. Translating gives CASSLVGGPANGNIQYF.

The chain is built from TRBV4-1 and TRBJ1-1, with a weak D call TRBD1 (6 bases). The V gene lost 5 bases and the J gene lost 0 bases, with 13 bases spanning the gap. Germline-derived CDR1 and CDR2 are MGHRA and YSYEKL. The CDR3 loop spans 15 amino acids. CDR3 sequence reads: CASSAQTGLNTEAFF. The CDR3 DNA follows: TGCGCCAGCAGCGCTCAGACAGGATTGAACACTGAAGCTTTCTTT.

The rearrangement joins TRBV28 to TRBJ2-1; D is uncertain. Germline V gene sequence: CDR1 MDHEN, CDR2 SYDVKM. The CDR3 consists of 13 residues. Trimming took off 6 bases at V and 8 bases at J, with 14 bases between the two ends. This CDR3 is CASRRPSTHEQFF. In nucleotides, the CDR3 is TGTGCCAGCAGACGTCCCTCAACACATGAGCAGTTCTTC. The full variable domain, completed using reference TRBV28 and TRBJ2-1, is DVKVTQSSRYLVKRTGEKVFLECVQDMDHENMFWYRQDPGLGLRLIYFSYDVKMKEKGDIPEGYSVSREKKERFSLILESASTNQTSMYLCASRRPSTHEQFFGPGTRLTVL.

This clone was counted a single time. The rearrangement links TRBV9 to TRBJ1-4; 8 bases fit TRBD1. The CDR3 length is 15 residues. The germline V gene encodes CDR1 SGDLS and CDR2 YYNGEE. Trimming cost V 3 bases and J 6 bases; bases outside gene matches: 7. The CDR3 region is CASSDSGGAYEKLFF. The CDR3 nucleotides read TGTGCCAGCAGCGATTCAGGGGGCGCATATGAAAAACTGTTTTTT.

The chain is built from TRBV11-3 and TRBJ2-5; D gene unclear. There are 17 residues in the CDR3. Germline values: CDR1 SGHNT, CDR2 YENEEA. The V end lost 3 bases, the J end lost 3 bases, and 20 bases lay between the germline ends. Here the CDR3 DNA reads TGTGCCAGCAGCTTCGGCCGGGTTTGGTCCAGTAAAGAGACCCAGTACTTC. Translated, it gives CASSFGRVWSSKETQYF. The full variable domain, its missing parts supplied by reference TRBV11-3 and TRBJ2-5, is EAGVVQSPRYKIIEKKQPVAFWCNPISGHNTLYWYLQNLGQGPELLIRYENEEAVDDSQLPKDRFSAERLKGVDSTLKIQPAELGDSAVYLCASSFGRVWSSKETQYFGPGTRLLVL.

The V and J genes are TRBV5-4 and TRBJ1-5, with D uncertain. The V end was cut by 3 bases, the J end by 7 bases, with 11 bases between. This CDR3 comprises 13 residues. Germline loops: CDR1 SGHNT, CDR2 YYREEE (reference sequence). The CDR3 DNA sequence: TGTGCCAGCAGCTCAGTATCGCCACAGCCCCAGCATTTT. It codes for CASSSVSPQPQHF.

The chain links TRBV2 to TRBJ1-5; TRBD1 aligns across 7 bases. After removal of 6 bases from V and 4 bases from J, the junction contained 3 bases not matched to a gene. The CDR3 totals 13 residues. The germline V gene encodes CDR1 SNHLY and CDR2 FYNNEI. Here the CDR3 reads CASRQGRNQPQHF. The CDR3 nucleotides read TGTGCCAGCAGACAGGGGCGGAATCAGCCCCAGCATTTT.

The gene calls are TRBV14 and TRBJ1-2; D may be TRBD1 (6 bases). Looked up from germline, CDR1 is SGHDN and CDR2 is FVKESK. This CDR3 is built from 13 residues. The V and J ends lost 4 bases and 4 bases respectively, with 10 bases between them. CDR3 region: CASSREGGYGYTF. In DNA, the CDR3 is TGTGCCAGCAGCCGGGAAGGGGGCTATGGCTACACCTTC.

The CDR3 protein is CASSQGQGVYTEAFF. The CDR3 bases are TGTGCCAGCAGCCAAGGACAGGGGGTCTACACTGAAGCTTTCTTT. V is TRBV14 and J is TRBJ1-1; 9 bases line up with TRBD1. This CDR3 spans 15 amino acids. Looked up from germline, CDR1 is SGHDN and CDR2 is FVKESK. V was pared by 1 base and J by 3 bases, with 3 bases of the junction left unmatched.

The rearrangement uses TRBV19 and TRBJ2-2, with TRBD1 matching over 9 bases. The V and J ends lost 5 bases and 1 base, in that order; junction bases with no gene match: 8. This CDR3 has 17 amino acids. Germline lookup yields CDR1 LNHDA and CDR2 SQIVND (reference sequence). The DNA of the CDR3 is TGTGCCAGTAGTCTTTACCCGGGACAGGGGAACACCGGGGAGCTGTTTTTT. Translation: CASSLYPGQGNTGELFF. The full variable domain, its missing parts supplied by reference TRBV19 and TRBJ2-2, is DGGITQSPKYLFRKEGQNVTLSCEQNLNHDAMYWYRQDPGQGLRLIYYSQIVNDFQKGDIAEGYSVSREKKESFPLTVTSAQKNPTAFYLCASSLYPGQGNTGELFFGEGSRLTVL.

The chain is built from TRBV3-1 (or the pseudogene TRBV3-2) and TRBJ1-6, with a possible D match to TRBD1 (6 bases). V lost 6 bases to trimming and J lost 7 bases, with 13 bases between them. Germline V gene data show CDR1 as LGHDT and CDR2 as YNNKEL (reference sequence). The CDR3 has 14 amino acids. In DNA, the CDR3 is TGTGCCAGCAGACCCGGACAGCGGAATTCACCCCTCCACTTT. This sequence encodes CASRPGQRNSPLHF.

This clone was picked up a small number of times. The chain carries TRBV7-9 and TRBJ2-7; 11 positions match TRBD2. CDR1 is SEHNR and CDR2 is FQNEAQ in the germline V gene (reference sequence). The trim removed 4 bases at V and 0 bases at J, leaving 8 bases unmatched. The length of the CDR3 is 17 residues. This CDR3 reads CASSSLRLAGSSYEQYF. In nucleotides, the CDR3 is TGTGCCAGCAGCTCCCTCCGACTAGCGGGAAGCTCCTACGAGCAGTACTTC.

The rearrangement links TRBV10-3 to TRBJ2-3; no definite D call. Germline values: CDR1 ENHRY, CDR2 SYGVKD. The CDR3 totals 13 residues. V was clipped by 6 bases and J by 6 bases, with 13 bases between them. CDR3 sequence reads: CAISPPYDDTQYF. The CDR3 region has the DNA TGTGCCATCAGCCCCCCCTACGATGATACGCAGTATTTT.

CDR3 in amino acids: CATKSWTGTYEQYF. DNA for the CDR3: TGTGCCACCAAATCTTGGACAGGGACCTACGAGCAGTACTTC. This chain connects TRBV6-5 to TRBJ2-7; 8 bases map to TRBD1. The germline V gene has CDR1 MNHEY and CDR2 SVGAGI. V lost 10 bases, J lost 2 bases, and 10 bases stayed unmatched. The CDR3 totals 14 residues.

The CDR3 loop reads CASSIGTGYEQYF. The CDR3 DNA reads TGTGCCAGTAGTATCGGGACAGGCTACGAGCAGTACTTC. This chain uses TRBV19 with TRBJ2-7; 8 nucleotides line up with TRBD1. There are 13 residues in the CDR3. V shed 3 bases and J 3 bases; nucleotides not matched to a gene: 1. Germline CDR1 is LNHDA and CDR2 is SQIVND (reference sequence).

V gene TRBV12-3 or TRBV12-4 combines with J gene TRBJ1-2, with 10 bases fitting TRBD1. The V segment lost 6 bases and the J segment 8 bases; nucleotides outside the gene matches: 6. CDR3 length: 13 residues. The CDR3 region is CASSWATGGGYTF. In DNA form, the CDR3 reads TGTGCCAGCAGCTGGGCGACAGGGGGCGGCTACACCTTC.

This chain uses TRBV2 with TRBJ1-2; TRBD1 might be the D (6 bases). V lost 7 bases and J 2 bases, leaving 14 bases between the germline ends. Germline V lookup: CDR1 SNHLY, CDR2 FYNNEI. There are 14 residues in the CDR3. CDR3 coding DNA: TGTGCCAGCATCTGGTCCAGGGGAAACTATGGCTACACCTTC. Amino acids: CASIWSRGNYGYTF.

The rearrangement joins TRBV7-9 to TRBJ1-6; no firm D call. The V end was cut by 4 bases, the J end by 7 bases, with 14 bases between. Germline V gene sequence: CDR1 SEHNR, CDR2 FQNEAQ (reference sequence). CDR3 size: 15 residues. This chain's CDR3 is CASSSVREENSPLHF. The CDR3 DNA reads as TGTGCCAGCAGCTCCGTGCGGGAGGAAAATTCACCCCTCCACTTT.

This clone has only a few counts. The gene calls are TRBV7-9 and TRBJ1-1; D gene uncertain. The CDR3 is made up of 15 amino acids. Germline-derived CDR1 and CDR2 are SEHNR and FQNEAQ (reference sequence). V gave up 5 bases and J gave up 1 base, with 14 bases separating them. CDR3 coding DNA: TGTGCCAGCAGCGCCAGCCGGACTACGAACACTGAAGCTTTCTTT. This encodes CASSASRTTNTEAFF.